These 29 T cell receptor beta chains were all obtained from the same sample, sequenced in a study of CD8 T cells in Susac syndrome. Random hexamers were used to reverse transcribe roughly 0.5 to 1 ug of RNA. TCRdb recomputed calls from the immunoSEQ multiplex PCR reads with MiXCR, one row per CDR3 protein. The sample comprises about 110,000 distinct CDR3 sequences, roughly 96% of which are singletons, and 0.075% to 0.1% rests with the top ten. Sequencing was carried out using CD4+ T cells from PBMCs. Receptors were obtained from a human donor in good health.

The chain employs TRBV3-1 and TRBJ2-2; D unresolved. The CDR3 totals 14 residues. Germline assignment: CDR1 LGHDT and CDR2 YNNKEL (reference sequence). V lost 6 bases, J lost 0 bases, and 8 bases lay in between. The CDR3 coding sequence is TGTGCCAGCAGACCCTACACGAACACCGGGGAGCTGTTTTTT. It translates to CASRPYTNTGELFF.

The chain is built from TRBV6-1 and TRBJ2-5; TRBD2 aligns across 10 bases. The trim removed 9 bases at V and 5 bases at J, leaving 6 bases unmatched. This CDR3 spans 13 amino acids. Germline V CDR1 and CDR2: MNHNS, SASEGT. CDR3 nucleotide sequence: TGTGCCAGTTCAGCGGGAGGGCTGGAGACCCAGTACTTC. This encodes CASSAGGLETQYF.

The chain has TRBV20-1 and TRBJ2-7; D is unresolved. Per the germline V gene, CDR1 is DFQATT and CDR2 is SNEGSKA (reference sequence). V lost 3 bases and J lost 4, with 10 bases in between. This CDR3 contains 12 residues. The chain's CDR3 is CSASKEIYEQYF. The CDR3 region has the DNA TGCAGTGCTAGTAAGGAGATTTACGAGCAGTACTTC.

The chain couples TRBV30 to TRBJ1-1, with D unresolved. The germline gives CDR1 GTSNPN, CDR2 SVGIG (reference sequence). CDR3 length: 14 residues. V dropped 0 bases and J dropped 3 bases, with 11 bases sitting between them. The DNA for the CDR3 is TGTGCCTGGAGTGTACAGTTAATCCACACTGAAGCTTTCTTT. Its protein product is CAWSVQLIHTEAFF.

The V gene is TRBV3-1, the J gene TRBJ2-7, with D unclear. Germline lookup yields CDR1 LGHDT and CDR2 YNNKEL (reference sequence). This CDR3 spans 13 amino acids. The V end lost 3 bases, the J end lost 1 base, and 7 bases lay between the germline ends. The CDR3 is CASSQAFSYEQYF. The CDR3 nucleotides are TGTGCCAGCAGCCAGGCCTTTTCCTACGAGCAGTACTTC.

This clonotype was picked up one time. The chain combines TRBV6-5 with TRBJ2-7; TRBD1 matches 9 bases. This CDR3 comprises 13 residues. V dropped 5 bases and J dropped 7; count of bases not matched to a gene: 6. Germline V gives CDR1 MNHEY, CDR2 SVGAGI. The CDR3 region is CASSQSTGGEQYF. The CDR3 DNA sequence: TGTGCCAGCAGTCAATCGACAGGGGGTGAGCAGTACTTC.

Here the CDR3 reads CASSQVRPAAADTQYF. In DNA form, the CDR3 reads TGTGCCAGCAGCCAAGTTCGCCCAGCAGCGGCAGATACGCAGTATTTT. This chain joins TRBV3-1 and TRBJ2-3; possibly TRBD2 for D (5 bases). The length of the CDR3 is 16 residues. The V gene's germline CDR1 is LGHDT and CDR2 YNNKEL (reference sequence). Trimming pared 1 base from V and 4 bases from J, leaving 15 bases between.

The V call is TRBV30, the J call TRBJ1-1; the D is unclear. This CDR3 has 13 amino acids. The V and J ends lost 2 bases and 1 base respectively, with 8 bases between them. The germline V gene has CDR1 GTSNPN and CDR2 SVGIG (reference sequence). The CDR3 sequence is CAWSHDPNTEAFF. In DNA form, the CDR3 reads TGTGCCTGGAGTCACGACCCGAACACTGAAGCTTTCTTT. Looking up the rest from reference TRBV30 and TRBJ1-1 gives the full variable domain: SQTIHQWPATLVQPVGSPLSLECTVEGTSNPNLYWYRQAAGRGLQLLFYSVGIGQISSEVPQNLSASRPQDRQFILSSKKLLLSDSGFYLCAWSHDPNTEAFFGQGTRLTVV.

A single count supports this clonotype. V and J are TRBV15 and TRBJ2-7; possible D gene TRBD2, 5 bases. In germline, CDR1 is LNHNV, CDR2 YYDKDF (reference sequence). Between the trimmed V and J ends, which lost 0 bases and 5 bases, there was a span of 11 bases. The CDR3 sequence is 14 residues long. CDR3: CATSRELRVNEQYF. The CDR3 DNA sequence: TGTGCCACCAGCAGAGAACTGCGGGTGAACGAGCAGTACTTC. Full variable domain (outside the CDR3, taken from reference TRBV15 and TRBJ2-7): DAMVIQNPRYQVTQFGKPVTLSCSQTLNHNVMYWYQQKSSQAPKLLFHYYDKDFNNEADTPDNFQSRRPNTSFCFLDIRSPGLGDTAMYLCATSRELRVNEQYFGPGTRLTVT.

This chain connects TRBV12-3 or TRBV12-4 to TRBJ2-7; a possible D gene is TRBD1 (5 bases). The CDR3 covers 13 residues. V gave up 3 bases and J gave up 2 bases, with 8 bases separating them. In nucleotides, the CDR3 is TGTGCCAGCAGTTTTGCGACAGCCTACGAGCAGTACTTC. Protein: CASSFATAYEQYF.

This clonotype has just one count. J is TRBJ1-2 and V is TRBV28, with D hard to call. From germline, CDR1 is MDHEN and CDR2 SYDVKM. V lost 1 base to trimming and J lost 8 bases, with 17 bases between them. This CDR3 is built from 15 residues. The CDR3, as DNA: TGTGCCAGCAGTTTATTTACAGCCCAAAAAAGAGGCTACACCTTC. Its translation: CASSLFTAQKRGYTF.

The chain links TRBV3-1 to TRBJ2-3, with D maybe TRBD1 (6 bases). CDR3 size: 15 residues. The V and J ends lost 4 bases and 2 bases respectively, with 13 bases between them. Germline loops: CDR1 LGHDT, CDR2 YNNKEL (reference sequence). The CDR3 bases are TGTGCCAGCAGCCCACAGGGTTCCCTCACAGATACGCAGTATTTT. Residues: CASSPQGSLTDTQYF.

The chain couples TRBV28 to TRBJ1-5, with D possibly being TRBD1 (5 bases). Trimming removed 7 bases from V and 6 bases from J, with 10 bases in between. This CDR3 has 12 amino acids. CDR1 is MDHEN, CDR2 SYDVKM, per germline. Here the CDR3 DNA reads TGTGCCAGCACACTTGGGGGTCAGCCCCAGCATTTT. It is translated as CASTLGGQPQHF.

The V gene is TRBV7-2, the J gene TRBJ2-7; D call uncertain. The CDR3 has 12 amino acids. Trimming took off 6 bases at V and 9 bases at J, with 15 bases between the two ends. Germline V gives CDR1 SGHTA, CDR2 FQGNSA. Here the CDR3 reads CASSQGSGVQYF. CDR3 sequence (DNA): TGTGCCAGCAGTCAAGGGTCTGGGGTGCAGTACTTC. Drawing the rest from reference TRBV7-2 and TRBJ2-7, the complete variable domain is GAGVSQSPSNKVTEKGKDVELRCDPISGHTALYWYRQSLGQGLEFLIYFQGNSAPDKSGLPSDRFSAERTGGSVSTLTIQRTQQEDSAVYLCASSQGSGVQYFGPGTRLTVT.

This chain joins TRBV5-1 and TRBJ2-7, with 8 positions matching TRBD2. CDR3 length equals 17 residues. V was clipped by 6 bases and J by 2 bases; unmatched bases: 16. CDR1 SGHRS and CDR2 YFSETQ come from the germline V gene. The CDR3 reads CASTPREGGRKTYEQYF. In DNA, the CDR3 is TGCGCCAGCACCCCTCGGGAGGGGGGGCGGAAAACCTACGAGCAGTACTTC.

This sequence joins TRBV3-1 and TRBJ2-4; D unclear. Germline V gives CDR1 LGHDT, CDR2 YNNKEL (reference sequence). The V end lost 3 bases, the J end lost 8 bases, and 5 bases lay between the germline ends. This CDR3 spans 11 amino acids. The chain's CDR3 is CASSQQDIQYF. The CDR3 DNA reads TGTGCCAGCAGCCAGCAGGACATTCAGTACTTC.

CDR3 nucleotide sequence: TGCAGTGCAGGACCGAAAACCTACGAGCAGTACTTC. Its translation is CSAGPKTYEQYF. The chain has TRBV20-1 and TRBJ2-7; D gene uncertain. The CDR3 sequence is 12 residues long. Trimming took off 6 bases at V and 2 bases at J, with 11 bases between the two ends. Per germline, CDR1 DFQATT and CDR2 SNEGSKA (reference sequence).

The DNA of the CDR3 is TGTGCCAGCAGGCGACTAGCGGGGGGAGGAGATACGCAGTATTTT. The encoded protein is CASRRLAGGGDTQYF. V and J are TRBV12-3 or TRBV12-4 and TRBJ2-3, with TRBD2 matching 13 bases. The length of the CDR3 is 15 residues. J gave up 5 bases and V 6 bases, and 5 bases lay outside the gene matches.

The chain recombines TRBV3-1 with TRBJ2-5; the match to TRBD2 covers 12 bases. Germline V gene data show CDR1 as LGHDT and CDR2 as YNNKEL (reference sequence). The CDR3 extends over 16 amino acids. J lost 2 bases, V lost 3 bases, and 4 bases had no gene match. Written as DNA, the CDR3 is TGTGCCAGCAGCCACGGACTAGCGGGATTTCAAGAGACCCAGTACTTC. Protein sequence: CASSHGLAGFQETQYF.

The chain has TRBV2 and TRBJ1-4; D gene unclear. Germline assignment: CDR1 SNHLY and CDR2 FYNNEI. The V and J ends lost 4 bases and 17 bases respectively, with 14 bases between them. The CDR3 is 11 residues long. Here the CDR3 reads CASSGAAVGFF. The CDR3 DNA follows: TGTGCCAGCAGTGGGGCGGCAGTCGGATTTTTT.

The J gene is TRBJ2-5, the V gene TRBV12-3 or TRBV12-4; D is possibly TRBD2 (7 bases). Trimming removed 5 bases from V and 5 bases from J, with 15 bases in between. The CDR3 is made up of 14 amino acids. The CDR3 region has the DNA TGTGCCAGCAGTATCCTACAGGGAGGGGAGACCCAGTACTTC. Its protein is CASSILQGGETQYF.

This chain connects TRBV19 to TRBJ2-1; 14 bases line up with TRBD2. V shed 9 bases, J shed 7 bases, and the junction held 14 bases outside the gene matches. Germline CDR1 LNHDA, CDR2 SQIVND (reference sequence). The CDR3 is made up of 17 amino acids. CDR3 DNA sequence: TGTGCCAGCACTGGGACTAGCGGGAGCCTCAACCGAAATGAGCAGTTCTTC. Encoded protein: CASTGTSGSLNRNEQFF. Drawing the rest from reference TRBV19 and TRBJ2-1, the complete variable domain is DGGITQSPKYLFRKEGQNVTLSCEQNLNHDAMYWYRQDPGQGLRLIYYSQIVNDFQKGDIAEGYSVSREKKESFPLTVTSAQKNPTAFYLCASTGTSGSLNRNEQFFGPGTRLTVL.

The V and J genes are TRBV12-3 or TRBV12-4 and TRBJ1-5; no clear D. This CDR3 is built from 17 residues. The V and J ends lost 6 bases and 7 bases respectively, with 25 bases between them. CDR3 loop: CASSHTVGRALGQPQHF. In DNA form, the CDR3 reads TGTGCCAGCAGCCATACTGTTGGGAGGGCTCTCGGACAGCCCCAGCATTTT.

The rearrangement joins TRBV6-6 to TRBJ2-7, with 11 bases fitting TRBD1. J was trimmed by 6 bases and V by 6 bases; bases with no gene match: 10. The CDR3 is 15 residues long. CDR1 is MNHNY, CDR2 SVGAGI, per germline (reference sequence). In nucleotides, the CDR3 is TGTGCCAGCAGCTGGACAGGGGGCGGAGTAGCCGAGCAGTACTTC. This translates into CASSWTGGGVAEQYF.

The chain recombines TRBV7-2 with TRBJ1-6, with unresolved D. The germline V gene encodes CDR1 SGHTA and CDR2 FQGNSA. The V end was cut by 3 bases, the J end by 8 bases, with 8 bases between. The CDR3 extends over 13 amino acids. CDR3: CASSLIADSPLHF. CDR3 DNA sequence: TGTGCCAGCAGCTTGATAGCGGATTCACCCCTCCACTTT.

This chain links TRBV29-1 with TRBJ1-5; TRBD1 matches at 12 bases. Germline-derived CDR1 and CDR2 are SQVTM and ANQGSEA. The CDR3 totals 16 residues. V dropped 4 bases and J dropped 3; count of bases not matched to a gene: 7. CDR3 loop: CSVVSGTGGFNQPQHF. CDR3 coding DNA: TGCAGCGTTGTAAGCGGGACAGGGGGCTTCAATCAGCCCCAGCATTTT.

V gene TRBV7-9 combines with J gene TRBJ2-6, with 7 bases aligning to TRBD2. V gave up 5 bases and J gave up 0 bases; unmatched junction bases: 10. The CDR3 sequence is 18 residues long. Per the germline V gene, CDR1 is SEHNR and CDR2 is FQNEAQ (reference sequence). The CDR3, as DNA: TGTGCCAGCAGCCTTCTTGGGGGGGGAAACTCTGGGGCCAACGTCCTGACTTTC. It translates to CASSLLGGGNSGANVLTF.

This clonotype was observed once. J is TRBJ2-5 and V is TRBV14, with a weak D call TRBD2 (6 bases). The CDR3 length is 16 residues. CDR1 and CDR2 (germline): SGHDN, FVKESK. V gave up 3 bases and J gave up 1 base, with 15 bases separating them. CDR3 nucleotide sequence: TGTGCCAGCAGCCAGCAACCGGGACTGCCCCAAGAGACCCAGTACTTC. It yields the protein CASSQQPGLPQETQYF.

This chain joins TRBV4-1 and TRBJ2-2; D may be TRBD2 (7 bases). The CDR3 is 16 residues long. CDR1 and CDR2 from the germline V gene are MGHRA and YSYEKL. The ends were cut back, 4 bases at V and 3 bases at J, with 15 bases in the middle. CDR3 DNA sequence: TGCGCCAGCAGCCGCCACCGGGGGGCCGACACCGGGGAGCTGTTTTTT. Translating it yields CASSRHRGADTGELFF.